This passage covers 3 T cell receptor beta chains from one sample sequenced in a study of T cell responses to AZD1222 COVID-19 vaccine. The data were produced by immunoSEQ multiplex PCR, yet TCRdb's version contains in-frame clones alone and is incomplete. Of under 80,000 clones in the sample, approximately 88% were seen once. This sample comprised peripheral blood, obtained on day 0 of AZD1222 vaccination. The receptors were gathered from an adult in good health.

The genes are TRBV5-6 and TRBJ1-1; D is possibly TRBD1 (5 bases). Germline V lookup: CDR1 SGHDT, CDR2 YYEEEE. V was shortened by 0 bases and J by 5 bases, with 17 bases between the two germline ends. CDR3 length: 16 amino acids. The CDR3 sequence: CASSLVVGAPRTEAFF. The CDR3 DNA follows: TGTGCCAGCAGCTTGGTGGTTGGGGCCCCGAGGACTGAAGCTTTCTTT.

The V call is TRBV4-1, the J call TRBJ2-1; the D gene could be TRBD1 or TRBD2 (5 bases each). Trimming removed 3 bases from V and 6 bases from J, with 15 bases in between. This CDR3 contains 15 residues. Germline V CDR1 and CDR2: MGHRA, YSYEKL. The CDR3 reads CASSHNQGVSNEQFF. CDR3 bases: TGCGCCAGCAGCCATAATCAGGGAGTCAGCAATGAGCAGTTCTTC.

J is TRBJ2-5 and V is TRBV7-3, with D unclear. This CDR3 is built from 13 residues. Germline lookup yields CDR1 SGHTA and CDR2 FQGTGA. Deletions cut 1 base from V and 5 bases from J, with 8 bases between. The CDR3 nucleotides are TGTGCCAGCAGCTTAAAACCGATGGAGACCCAGTACTTC. Translated: CASSLKPMETQYF. Using reference TRBV7-3 and TRBJ2-5 for the parts outside the CDR3, the full variable domain is GAGVSQTPSNKVTEKGKYVELRCDPISGHTALYWYRQSLGQGPEFLIYFQGTGAADDSGLPNDRFFAVRPEGSVSTLKIQRTERGDSAVYLCASSLKPMETQYFGPGTRLLVL.